The next 12 T cell receptor beta chains were all read from a single sample in a study of shared clonotypes between healthy human individuals. The naive CD8 population came from CD45RO-negative cells selected for CCR7, without terminally differentiated effector memory CD45RA+ cells. The repertoire was sequenced with immunoSEQ multiplex PCR; TCRdb's copy has only in-frame clones and lacks some. Among 1.5 million to 2.5 million clones listed, about 95% were seen once. Sequencing was done on a sample of naive CD8+ T cells sorted from blood. The source of these receptors is a man between 18 and 29 years old in good health.

The J gene is TRBJ2-1, the V gene TRBV4-2, with D possibly matching TRBD1 (5 bases). Germline CDR1 and CDR2: LGHNA and YNFKEQ. The CDR3 consists of 17 residues. V was trimmed by 1 base and J by 0 bases, leaving 13 bases between them. CDR3 sequence reads: CASSQGRQKTSYNEQFF. The CDR3 coding sequence is TGTGCCAGCAGCCAAGGAAGACAGAAGACCTCCTACAATGAGCAGTTCTTC.

The CDR3 sequence: CSVEFGGRSNNEQFF. CDR3 sequence (DNA): TGCAGCGTTGAATTCGGCGGGAGAAGCAATAATGAGCAGTTCTTC. The chain employs TRBV29-1 and TRBJ2-1; 7 positions match TRBD2. CDR3 length: 15 amino acids. The trim removed 2 bases at V and 7 bases at J, leaving 11 bases unmatched. Germline values: CDR1 SQVTM, CDR2 ANQGSEA.

V is TRBV15 and J is TRBJ2-7; D ambiguous. Trimming cost V 0 bases and J 0 bases, with 9 bases left between them. The CDR3 has 15 residues. Germline V gene sequence: CDR1 LNHNV, CDR2 YYDKDF (reference sequence). CDR3 nucleotides: TGTGCCACCAGCAGAGACAGGCTTACCTCCTACGAGCAGTACTTC. This translates into CATSRDRLTSYEQYF.

The chain links TRBV4-2 to TRBJ2-7; D remains ambiguous. This CDR3 is built from 18 residues. CDR1 is LGHNA, CDR2 YNFKEQ, per germline. V shed 1 base and J shed 0 bases, with 19 bases lying between them. The CDR3 reads CASSQVLGPLTISYEQYF. The CDR3 DNA reads as TGTGCCAGCAGCCAAGTTCTTGGTCCACTCACCATCTCCTACGAGCAGTACTTC.

On this clone: The same CDR3 arises from other DNA sequences in this sample as well. The V gene is TRBV27, the J gene TRBJ1-5; D uncertain. Between the trimmed V and J ends, which lost 0 bases and 0 bases, there was a span of 3 bases. The CDR3 has 14 amino acids. Germline V gene data show CDR1 as MNHEY and CDR2 as SMNVEV (reference sequence). The CDR3 is CASSLSDSNQPQHF. Written as DNA, the CDR3 is TGTGCCAGCAGTTTATCGGATAGCAATCAGCCCCAGCATTTT.

This chain links TRBV7-8 with TRBJ1-6; D remains unclear. This CDR3 is built from 17 residues. V was clipped by 4 bases and J by 6 bases, with 19 bases between them. Germline V CDR1 and CDR2: SGHVS, FQNEAQ. The CDR3 here is CASSSDPAGIINSPLHF. CDR3 sequence (DNA): TGTGCCAGCAGCTCTGATCCCGCAGGTATAATTAATTCACCCCTCCACTTT.

The chain combines TRBV11-2 with TRBJ1-3; possible D gene TRBD1, 5 bases. Germline-derived CDR1 and CDR2 are SGHAT and FQNNGV. V shed 3 bases and J shed 6 bases, with 18 bases lying between them. The CDR3 sequence is 16 residues long. CDR3 protein: CASSLEGGTLENTIYF. The CDR3 nucleotides are TGTGCCAGCAGCTTGGAAGGCGGGACCCTGGAAAACACCATATATTTT.

This clone was detected only once. The chain uses TRBV6-1 and TRBJ2-7, with TRBD1 matching over 12 bases. The V gene end was trimmed by 1 base and the J gene end by 0 bases; junction bases not matched to a gene: 10. This CDR3 comprises 19 residues. Germline assignment: CDR1 MNHNS and CDR2 SASEGT. CDR3 sequence: CASSEVGDRGQFSSYEQYF. The CDR3 DNA reads TGTGCCAGCAGTGAAGTCGGGGACAGGGGGCAATTTAGCTCCTACGAGCAGTACTTC.

The chain links TRBV2 to TRBJ2-2, with D possibly matching TRBD2 (9 bases). The CDR3 has 19 residues. V lost 7 bases, J lost 7 bases, and 31 bases lay in between. Germline V gives CDR1 SNHLY, CDR2 FYNNEI. The CDR3 region is CASIETGDEAGGPGGELFF. The CDR3 nucleotides are TGTGCCAGCATAGAGACAGGGGATGAGGCGGGAGGGCCCGGCGGGGAGCTGTTTTTT.

The chain combines TRBV19 with TRBJ2-7, with D possibly matching TRBD1 (5 bases). From germline, CDR1 is LNHDA and CDR2 SQIVND (reference sequence). The length of the CDR3 is 14 residues. The V end lost 3 bases, the J end lost 3 bases, and 12 bases lay between the germline ends. The CDR3 DNA sequence: TGTGCCAGTAGTATTTTGGGCAGGGACTACGAGCAGTACTTC. Encoded protein: CASSILGRDYEQYF.

The V call is TRBV29-1, the J call TRBJ2-1, with 11 nucleotides matching TRBD2. Germline CDR1 is SQVTM and CDR2 is ANQGSEA. The V segment lost 4 bases and the J segment 6 bases; nucleotides outside the gene matches: 5. The length of the CDR3 is 14 residues. The CDR3 sequence is CSVGGLAVGNEQFF. Here the CDR3 DNA reads TGCAGCGTTGGGGGACTAGCGGTCGGCAATGAGCAGTTCTTC.

CDR3 nucleotides: TGTGCCAGGCTCCTGACAGGGGAAACCTACGAGCAGTACTTC. Its protein is CARLLTGETYEQYF. The chain links TRBV28 to TRBJ2-7; 8 positions agree with TRBD1. V gave up 9 bases and J gave up 2 bases; unmatched junction bases: 9. The CDR3 runs 14 residues. Germline CDR1 MDHEN, CDR2 SYDVKM. Full variable domain (outside the CDR3, taken from reference TRBV28 and TRBJ2-7): DVKVTQSSRYLVKRTGEKVFLECVQDMDHENMFWYRQDPGLGLRLIYFSYDVKMKEKGDIPEGYSVSREKKERFSLILESASTNQTSMYLCARLLTGETYEQYFGPGTRLTVT.